The clone carrying this T cell receptor beta chain was recorded many times. This sample stems from a study of regulatory T cells in long-lasting Graves disease. V gave up 0 bases and J gave up 0 bases, with 2 bases separating them. Germline-derived CDR1 and CDR2 are DFQATT and SNEGSKA (reference sequence). The CDR3 runs to 12 residues. Time point reported: newly diagnosed GD, antithyroid drugs for less than 3 months. Following extraction of RNA from PBMCs, that RNA was used to make the TCR library. Researchers made TCR beta libraries by using iRepertoire HTBI primers and running Arm-PCR on CDR3 regions. TCRdb called the multiplex PCR reads again in MiXCR, with one record for every CDR3 protein. Among some 250,000 distinct CDR3 sequences listed, about 20% were seen once. These data are also associated with another study on T cells in Graves' hyperthyroidism and ophthalmopathy.

The sample was peripheral blood mononuclear cells (PBMCs), taken at new diagnosis, from a patient treated with antithyroid drugs. The sequence was collected from a woman in her 30s with Graves disease. The chain joins TRBV20-1 to TRBJ1-1, with D hard to call. The chain's CDR3 is CSAREVNTEAFF. In DNA form, the CDR3 reads TGCAGTGCTAGAGAGGTGAACACTGAAGCTTTCTTT.